The next 27 T cell receptor beta chains were all read from a single sample in a study of T cell repertoires in cytomegalovirus infection. TCRdb analysed the reads with MiXCR anew, one entry per CDR3 protein. The sample lists some 250,000 distinct CDR3 sequences, less than 9.5% seen once, with about 15% in the top ten. The sequencing sample was made of PBMCs. The receptors were gathered from a human donor in good health (CMV status not recorded). Some clones in this sample may be carry-over from other donors' samples.

In this sample, this clonotype turned up many times. The chain recombines TRBV7-2 with TRBJ1-5, with D tentatively TRBD1 (5 bases). There are 16 residues in the CDR3. Looked up from germline, CDR1 is SGHTA and CDR2 is FQGNSA. Deletions cut 6 bases from V and 0 bases from J, with 15 bases between. The chain's CDR3 is CASRASGSYSNQPQHF. DNA for the CDR3: TGTGCCAGCAGGGCCTCAGGGTCGTATAGCAATCAGCCCCAGCATTTT.

This clonotype came up many times. The V and J genes are TRBV28 and TRBJ2-7, with no clear D. Trimming cost V 5 bases and J 4 bases, with 9 bases left between them. Germline V lookup: CDR1 MDHEN, CDR2 SYDVKM. CDR3 length equals 12 residues. This CDR3 is CASSRKGYEQYF. The CDR3 coding sequence is TGTGCCAGCAGTCGAAAGGGTTACGAGCAGTACTTC.

This clonotype was recorded at least ten times. The chain carries TRBV18 and TRBJ2-7, with TRBD2 matching over 11 bases. The germline V gene has CDR1 KGHSH and CDR2 LQKENI. With 6 bases clipped from V and 2 bases from J, the junction kept 9 bases outside the gene matches. The CDR3 is made up of 16 amino acids. The CDR3 bases are TGTGCCAGCTCCCTCACTAGCGGGAGTTTCACCTACGAGCAGTACTTC. Amino acids: CASSLTSGSFTYEQYF.

This clonotype was seen repeatedly, ten times or more. This chain links TRBV7-8 with TRBJ1-6; D is perhaps TRBD1 (5 bases). CDR1 is SGHVS, CDR2 FQNEAQ, per germline. V was cut by 5 bases and J by 8 bases, with 13 bases left in between. This CDR3 is 14 amino acids long. CDR3 nucleotides: TGTGCCAGCAGCCCCGACAGATCGGATTCACCCCTCCACTTT. Its translation is CASSPDRSDSPLHF.

This clonotype was counted at least ten times. This chain connects TRBV7-9 to TRBJ2-1; a possible D gene is TRBD2 (5 bases). With 1 base removed from V and 10 bases from J, the gap between germline ends came to 11 bases. The CDR3 sequence is 13 residues long. CDR1 and CDR2 from the germline V gene are SEHNR and FQNEAQ (reference sequence). The CDR3 loop reads CASSLGLVAEQFF. The CDR3 DNA reads TGTGCCAGCAGCTTAGGATTAGTAGCGGAGCAGTTCTTC.

This clonotype appeared many times. V gene TRBV14 combines with J gene TRBJ1-1; D not resolved. The CDR3 covers 15 residues. V lost 0 bases and J lost 10, with 18 bases in between. CDR1 is SGHDN, CDR2 FVKESK, per germline. The DNA of the CDR3 is TGTGCCAGCAGCCAAGATCTTTCGAATTATCTAGGAGCTTTCTTT. It yields the protein CASSQDLSNYLGAFF.

This clonotype was seen many times. V usage is TRBV7-2 and J usage is TRBJ1-2; D possibly corresponds to TRBD1 (5 bases). The V gene lost 5 bases and the J gene lost 4 bases, with 17 bases spanning the gap. Germline V gene data show CDR1 as SGHTA and CDR2 as FQGNSA. The CDR3 spans 15 residues. Written as DNA, the CDR3 is TGTGCCAGCAGCACTAAACGGGGCGCCTCCTATGGCTACACCTTC. Its translation: CASSTKRGASYGYTF.

The V call is TRBV5-1, the J call TRBJ1-1, with 8 bases identical to TRBD1. Losses at the gene ends were 1 base for V and 7 bases for J; bases not matched to a gene: 12. Germline V gives CDR1 SGHRS, CDR2 YFSETQ. The CDR3 is 16 amino acids. The CDR3 here is CASSLLTGQATGEAFF. CDR3 nucleotide sequence: TGCGCCAGCAGCTTGTTAACGGGACAGGCGACAGGTGAAGCTTTCTTT.

This clonotype was observed a few times. The V gene is TRBV27, the J gene TRBJ2-7; D is unresolved. Trimming pared 8 bases from V and 6 bases from J, leaving 17 bases between. CDR1 and CDR2 from the germline V gene are MNHEY and SMNVEV (reference sequence). The CDR3 runs 13 residues. As DNA, the CDR3 is TGTGCCAGCGGTCTATCTAGTCTCCTCGAGCAGTACTTC. It encodes CASGLSSLLEQYF.

Many counts were recorded for this clonotype. The V and J genes are TRBV12-3 or TRBV12-4 and TRBJ2-4; TRBD2 matches at 12 bases. The CDR3 contains 15 residues. After removal of 3 bases from V and 8 bases from J, the junction contained 5 bases not matched to a gene. CDR3 in DNA: TGTGCCAGCAGTTTTAGGACTAGCGGGACCTACATTCAGTACTTC. This translates into CASSFRTSGTYIQYF.

This clonotype appeared a few times. The chain combines TRBV6-2 or TRBV6-3 with TRBJ2-2, with 8 positions matching TRBD1. Germline loops: CDR1 MNHEY, CDR2 SVGEGT. The CDR3 totals 15 residues. V was pared by 5 bases and J by 6 bases, with 8 bases of the junction left unmatched. In DNA, the CDR3 is TGTGCCAGCAGTAAAAACAGGGGGTCGGCCGGGGAGCTGTTTTTT. Residues: CASSKNRGSAGELFF.

This clonotype was seen ten or more times. V and J are TRBV7-2 and TRBJ2-7, with a tentative D call TRBD1 (6 bases). CDR1 and CDR2 (germline): SGHTA, FQGNSA. CDR3 length equals 14 residues. V lost 3 bases and J lost 6, with 15 bases in between. The CDR3, as DNA: TGTGCCAGCAGCTTCCTGGACAGCAAGGGCGAGCAGTACTTC. Its translation: CASSFLDSKGEQYF.

Many counts were recorded for this clonotype. CDR3 in DNA: TGTGCCAGCAGTTACTACCAGAATAATCAGCCCCAGCATTTT. This translates into CASSYYQNNQPQHF. The chain links TRBV6-6 to TRBJ1-5; D ambiguous. Germline CDR1 reads MNHNY; CDR2 reads SVGAGI (reference sequence). The CDR3 runs to 14 residues. V dropped 1 base and J dropped 4 bases, with 8 bases sitting between them.

The sample holds one count of this clonotype. The chain uses TRBV20-1 and TRBJ2-7; no reliable D call. The CDR3 totals 12 residues. Germline V lookup: CDR1 DFQATT, CDR2 SNEGSKA (reference sequence). Trimming took off 4 bases at V and 0 bases at J, with 7 bases between the two ends. The CDR3 DNA reads TGCAGTGCTACGTCTAGCTCCTACGAGCAGTACTTC. Encoded protein: CSATSSSYEQYF.

Only a few counts were recorded for this clonotype. Here the CDR3 reads CASSFRGAPGQPQHF. In DNA form, the CDR3 reads TGTGCCAGCAGTTTCCGGGGGGCCCCCGGGCAGCCCCAGCATTTT. The chain recombines TRBV12-3 or TRBV12-4 with TRBJ1-5; TRBD1 is a possible D gene (6 bases). The CDR3 is 15 amino acids. The ends were cut back, 3 bases at V and 7 bases at J, with 16 bases in the middle.

Only one count was recorded for this clonotype. The V and J genes are TRBV12-3 or TRBV12-4 and TRBJ2-3; D ambiguous. CDR3 length: 11 amino acids. Trimming removed 5 bases from V and 9 bases from J, with 9 bases in between. The DNA of the CDR3 is TGTGCCAGCAGTGACCTAAACACGCAGTATTTT. Its translation: CASSDLNTQYF.

There are many counts of this clonotype. The J gene is TRBJ2-1, the V gene TRBV15; weak D call: TRBD1 (5 bases). Trimming shortened V by 2 bases and J by 6 bases, and 17 bases separated the two germline ends. The CDR3 sequence is 16 residues long. The V gene's germline CDR1 is LNHNV and CDR2 YYDKDF (reference sequence). The CDR3 spells CATSRPDSPTANEQFF. The CDR3 DNA is TGTGCCACCAGCAGACCTGACAGTCCGACCGCCAATGAGCAGTTCTTC.

CDR3 DNA sequence: TGCGCCAGCAGCCAAGAAGGAACAGCTCAAGCTTTCTTT. Translation gives CASSQEGTAQAFF. The chain combines TRBV4-1 with TRBJ1-1; D is uncertain. The ends were cut back, 0 bases at V and 9 bases at J, with 11 bases in the middle. Germline V CDR1 and CDR2: MGHRA, YSYEKL. This CDR3 contains 13 residues.

This clonotype was picked up many times. The chain links TRBV6-5 to TRBJ1-1; TRBD1 agrees at 7 bases. Germline CDR1 is MNHEY and CDR2 is SVGAGI. V shed 7 bases, J shed 2 bases, and the junction held 10 bases outside the gene matches. The CDR3 extends over 15 amino acids. The CDR3 reads CASIPQGRGNTEAFF. CDR3 sequence (DNA): TGTGCCAGCATCCCACAGGGGAGGGGAAACACTGAAGCTTTCTTT.

In this sample, this clonotype turned up many times. The chain joins TRBV7-9 to TRBJ2-7; TRBD1 agrees at 12 bases. The V gene's germline CDR1 is SEHNR and CDR2 FQNEAQ (reference sequence). This CDR3 has 15 residues. J lost 5 bases, V lost 6 bases, and 8 bases had no gene match. In nucleotides, the CDR3 is TGTGCCAGCAGTTTCCGGGACAGGGGGCAGAACGAGCAGTACTTC. Protein sequence: CASSFRDRGQNEQYF.

In this sample, this clonotype turned up many times. The chain links TRBV7-2 to TRBJ1-1; D is uncertain. There are 14 residues in the CDR3. V was shortened by 4 bases and J by 2 bases, with 11 bases between the two germline ends. Germline V gene data show CDR1 as SGHTA and CDR2 as FQGNSA. CDR3 protein: CASSSRGINTEAFF. CDR3 in DNA: TGTGCCAGCAGCTCCCGGGGAATAAACACTGAAGCTTTCTTT.

This clonotype showed up just a few times. This may stem from a read error, because a much larger clone lies one nucleotide away. V gene TRBV5-4 combines with J gene TRBJ1-4; 7 positions agree with TRBD1. Germline V CDR1 and CDR2: SGHNT, YYREEE (reference sequence). The J segment lost 0 bases and the V segment lost 4 bases, leaving 3 bases of the junction unmatched. This CDR3 contains 15 residues. The CDR3 region is CASSTDRATNEKLFF. The DNA of the CDR3 is TGTGCCAGCAGCACAGACAGGGCAACTAATGAAAAACTGTTTTTT. The complete variable domain, with remaining parts taken from reference TRBV5-4 and TRBJ1-4, reads ETGVTQSPTHLIKTRGQQVTLRCSSQSGHNTVSWYQQALGQGPQFIFQYYREEENGRGNFPPRFSGLQFPNYSSELNVNALELDDSALYLCASSTDRATNEKLFFGSGTQLSVL.

This clonotype has a count of ten or more. V and J are TRBV7-2 and TRBJ1-4; no firm D call. CDR3 size: 17 residues. V lost 1 base and J 3 bases, leaving 15 bases between the germline ends. The germline gives CDR1 SGHTA, CDR2 FQGNSA. In DNA, the CDR3 is TGTGCCAGCAGCTTAGTGGGTCGAATAGGACCTAATGAAAAACTGTTTTTT. This sequence encodes CASSLVGRIGPNEKLFF.

This clonotype was detected a few times. The J gene is TRBJ2-1, the V gene TRBV28; 8 nucleotides align to TRBD1. Germline CDR1 is MDHEN and CDR2 is SYDVKM. The CDR3 contains 16 residues. Germline trimming cut 1 base from V and 9 bases from J; bases unmatched to any gene: 11. CDR3 in amino acids: CASSLSPGTGFGEQFF. In DNA form, the CDR3 reads TGTGCCAGCAGTTTATCTCCAGGGACAGGTTTTGGTGAGCAGTTCTTC.

The table lists this clonotype with a few counts. The chain carries TRBV6-5 and TRBJ1-2; D ambiguous. CDR1 and CDR2 (germline): MNHEY, SVGAGI. V was shortened by 0 bases and J by 1 base, with 6 bases between the two germline ends. The CDR3 has 14 amino acids. The CDR3 DNA is TGTGCCAGCAGTTACTCTCCATTTAACTATGGCTACACCTTC. This sequence encodes CASSYSPFNYGYTF.

J is TRBJ1-4 and V is TRBV7-9, with D tentatively TRBD1 (5 bases). V lost 10 bases and J 5 bases, leaving 20 bases between the germline ends. This CDR3 region has 15 residues. The germline gives CDR1 SEHNR, CDR2 FQNEAQ (reference sequence). For the CDR3, the DNA is TGTGCCACTACGCCTCCAGGGTCCCCCAATGAAAAACTGTTTTTT. Encoded protein: CATTPPGSPNEKLFF.

This clonotype was seen more than once but under ten times. V usage is TRBV19 and J usage is TRBJ2-1; the D is unclear. V lost 8 bases to trimming and J lost 10 bases, with 9 bases between them. CDR3 length: 10 amino acids. The V gene's germline CDR1 is LNHDA and CDR2 SQIVND (reference sequence). The CDR3 here is CASASGEQFF. The CDR3 bases are TGTGCCAGTGCCTCAGGCGAGCAGTTCTTC.